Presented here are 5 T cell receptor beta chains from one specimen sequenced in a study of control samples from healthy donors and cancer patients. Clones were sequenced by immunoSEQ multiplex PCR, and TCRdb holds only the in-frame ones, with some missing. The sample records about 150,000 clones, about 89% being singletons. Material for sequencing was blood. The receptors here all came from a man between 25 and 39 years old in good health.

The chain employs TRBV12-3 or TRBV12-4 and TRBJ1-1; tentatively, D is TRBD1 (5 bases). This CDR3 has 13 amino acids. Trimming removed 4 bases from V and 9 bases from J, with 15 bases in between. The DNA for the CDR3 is TGTGCCAGCAGTTCCCGGGACGGCCTCAAAGCTTTCTTT. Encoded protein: CASSSRDGLKAFF.

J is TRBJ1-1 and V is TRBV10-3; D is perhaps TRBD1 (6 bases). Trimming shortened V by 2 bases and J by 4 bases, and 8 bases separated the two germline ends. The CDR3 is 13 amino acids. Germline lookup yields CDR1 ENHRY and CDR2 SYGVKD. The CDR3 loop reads CAISERGGTEAFF. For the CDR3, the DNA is TGTGCCATCAGTGAGAGGGGGGGCACTGAAGCTTTCTTT.

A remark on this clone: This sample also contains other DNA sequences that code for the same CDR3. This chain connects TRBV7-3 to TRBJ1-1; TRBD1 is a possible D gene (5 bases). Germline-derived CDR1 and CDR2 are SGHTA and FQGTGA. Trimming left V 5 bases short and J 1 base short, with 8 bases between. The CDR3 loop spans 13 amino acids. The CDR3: CASSPTGNTEAFF. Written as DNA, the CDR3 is TGTGCCAGCAGCCCAACAGGGAACACTGAAGCTTTCTTT.

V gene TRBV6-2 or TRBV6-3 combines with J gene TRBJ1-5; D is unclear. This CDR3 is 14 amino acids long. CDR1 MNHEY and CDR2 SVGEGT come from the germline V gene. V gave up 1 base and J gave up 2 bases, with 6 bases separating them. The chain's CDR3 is CASSYFGGNQPQHF. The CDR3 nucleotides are TGTGCCAGCAGTTACTTCGGGGGCAATCAGCCCCAGCATTTT.

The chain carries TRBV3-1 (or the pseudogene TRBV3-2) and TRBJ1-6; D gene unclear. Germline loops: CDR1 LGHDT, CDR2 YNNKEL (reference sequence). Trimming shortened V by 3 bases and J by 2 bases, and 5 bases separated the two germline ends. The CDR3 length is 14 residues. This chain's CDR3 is CASSQLPYNSPLHF. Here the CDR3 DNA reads TGTGCCAGCAGCCAGCTACCCTATAATTCACCCCTCCACTTT.